This TCR beta chain was recovered during a study of Ad26.COV2.S vaccination and SARS-CoV-2 variants (dated by TCRdb to the early 2020s). The study in broad terms: Donors in the vaccine arm were drawn from COV1001, a phase I-IIa trial of Ad26.COV2.S in healthy adults that was multicentre, randomized, double-blind and placebo-controlled. Ad26.COV2.S was administered intramuscularly at 5 x 10^10 or 1 x 10^11 viral particles, either as a single shot or as two shots given 56 days apart. TCRbeta repertoire sequencing served as the tool for gauging how specific and how broad the SARS-CoV-2-reactive T cell receptors were following Ad26.COV2.S vaccination. The TCR-sequenced set comprised about 32 samples: around 20 Ad26.COV2.S vaccine recipients, 5 placebo recipients and 8 SARS-CoV-2 convalescent individuals. Participants in the trial were split at random into five groups of five each, receiving low-dose or high-dose Ad26.COV2.S once or twice, or else placebo on both occasions. Investigators did not know the trial group allocation while performing experiments and assessing outcomes.

According to the germline V gene (reference sequence), CDR1 reads LGHDT and CDR2 reads YNNKEL. Reading from cysteine to phenylalanine, the CDR3 counts 12 amino acids. Only the CDR3 part of the read is kept: 36 bases, read in frame from the first base. A distance of 9 bases separates the germline ends of V and J, which lose 4 bases and 8 bases respectively. The immunoSEQ Assay was used to sequence TCRbeta CDR3 regions. After extraction, genomic DNA underwent amplification by bias-controlled multiplex PCR, followed by high-throughput sequencing. In the original analysis: Collapsing and filtering of sequences were performed to quantify the absolute abundance of each unique TCRbeta CDR3 region. Usable DNA was measured by amplifying reference genes present in all nucleated cells, and TCRbeta template counts were normalized to that usable DNA to estimate T cell fraction. Repertoire TCRs were annotated as SARS-CoV-2-specific when V gene, CDR3 amino acid sequence and J gene were exactly matched to a known reactive TCR set. The reference SARS-CoV-2 TCR set came from MIRA and was filtered for enrichment in COVID-19-positive ImmuneCODE repertoires, removing public or cross-reactive TCRs. Drawing on the MIRA antigens, annotated TCRs were analysed further at the level of specific ORF or position within ORF. Breadth was defined as annotated unique rearrangements over total unique productive rearrangements; depth was the summed frequency of those rearrangements. TCR breadth was compared between groups using two-sided Wilcoxon rank-sum tests. Drawn from immuneACCESS, this table holds only the in-frame rearrangements with V and J called that TCRdb kept. Clones are partly lost; checked studies trace under half to an unresolved V gene and leave the rest unexplained. The D gene and trimming were derived from the DNA, and the V and J assignments and clone size from that table. Present in this sample are hundreds of thousands of clones, roughly 90% of which were seen just once. The top ten constitute roughly 1.5% of the sample.

Concerning this clone: This clone's antigen is unknown. It has no much larger one-base neighbor in the sample; base qualities were not kept.

The treatment or condition label for this specimen denotes: 15 to 20 received Ad26.COV2.S at low or high dose, single or two shots; 5 received placebo; per-sample allocation not given. Repertoires of vaccine and placebo recipients were sequenced from samples taken on day 63 after the first injection. Cohort 1b enrolled about two dozen adults aged 18-55 years at a single site in Boston, USA, between 29 July and 7 August 2020. Ad26.COV2.S consisted of a replication-incompetent adenovirus type 26 vector by which a prefusion-stabilized SARS-CoV-2 spike protein from the original Wuhan strain was expressed. The investigation overall reported the following: Vaccine and placebo recipients had comparable non-spike TCR breadth, which fits with the vaccine containing only spike. Higher spike-specific TCR breadth was observed in Ad26.COV2.S recipients than in placebo recipients (P = 0.0014). Substantial breadth of spike-specific CD8+ and CD4+ T cell responses was reported after vaccination. The authors noted that total T cell responses may have been underestimated by the TCR breadth and depth analyses. The study was not powered to compare responses between vaccine doses or regimens.

This receptor was identified in a person aged 18-65 years who received the Ad26.COV2.S COVID-19 vaccine or a placebo. The sequence is built from TRBV3-1 (or the pseudogene TRBV3-2) and TRBJ2-1; the D region possibly corresponds to TRBD1 (5 bases align). This specimen was peripheral blood, taken in a trial of Ad26.COV2.S vaccine versus placebo. The CDR3 is CASSLIRDEQFF. The DNA sequence follows: TGTGCCAGCAGCCTAATCAGGGATGAGCAGTTCTTC.